The source of this T cell receptor beta chain is a study of blood T cell repertoires in COVID-19. This CDR3 is 13 amino acids long. The J segment lost 10 bases and the V segment lost 5 bases, leaving 8 bases of the junction unmatched. The V gene's germline CDR1 is SGHTA and CDR2 FQGNSA. Clones were read by immunoSEQ multiplex PCR, and TCRdb kept only the in-frame ones, dropping some. The sample consists of about 400,000 clones, 70% to 90% of them appearing once. The clonotype originates from a man aged 35-49 years with acute or convalescent COVID-19. The rearrangement links TRBV7-2 to TRBJ1-2, with 9 bases that match TRBD1. Material: peripheral blood. Here the CDR3 DNA reads TGTGCCAGCAGCCCCGGGACAGGGAGGGTCTACACCTTC. It translates to CASSPGTGRVYTF.